The rows below give T cell receptor beta chains drawn from one sample of a study of blood T cell repertoires in COVID-19. Clones were read by immunoSEQ multiplex PCR, and TCRdb kept only the in-frame ones, dropping some. The profile shows 150,000 to 180,000 clones, 60% to 85% of them singletons. The sample taken for sequencing was peripheral blood. Every receptor here comes from a man at least 80 years old with acute or convalescent COVID-19. Both conserved end residues are part of each CDR3. D genes are given only for firm matches. A row's size may be missing; if present it is once, few, many or a size class.

size | J | V | D | CDR3 | DNA
- | TRBJ1-4 | TRBV4-3 | - | CASSQDGAGFNEKLFF | TGCGCCAGCAGCCAAGATGGAGCAGGGTTTAATGAAAAACTGTTTTTT
- | TRBJ2-7 | TRBV5-1 | - | CASSLDGQISSEQYF | TGCGCCAGCAGCTTGGACGGACAGATTTCCAGCGAGCAGTACTTC
- | TRBJ2-2 | TRBV27 | - | CASSLLGLSNTGELFF | TGTGCCAGCAGTTTACTGGGACTCTCGAACACCGGGGAGCTGTTTTTT
many | TRBJ1-6 | TRBV9 | - | CASSGPGDSPLHF | TGTGCCAGCAGCGGCCCGGGGGACTCACCCCTCCACTTT
- | TRBJ2-5 | TRBV7-8 | TRBD2 | CASSLNRLAGGQETQYF | TGTGCCAGCAGCCTAAATCGACTAGCGGGGGGGCAAGAGACCCAGTACTTC
- | TRBJ2-3 | TRBV5-8 | TRBD1 | CASSLDGQGATDTQYF | TGTGCCAGCAGCTTGGACGGACAGGGGGCAACAGATACGCAGTATTTT
- | TRBJ2-1 | TRBV14 | TRBD1 | CASSGTAYNEQFF | TGTGCCAGCAGCGGGACAGCTTACAATGAGCAGTTCTTC
- | TRBJ2-1 | TRBV14 | - | CASSQERGEQFF | TGTGCCAGCAGCCAAGAGCGAGGTGAGCAGTTCTTC
- | TRBJ2-3 | TRBV6-5 | - | CASSSRRFPDTQYF | TGTGCCAGCAGCTCGAGGAGGTTCCCAGATACGCAGTATTTT
- | TRBJ2-2 | TRBV30 | TRBD1 | CAWSPRTGITGELFF | TGTGCCTGGAGTCCAAGGACAGGGATCACCGGGGAGCTGTTTTTT
- | TRBJ1-1 | TRBV12-3/TRBV12-4 | TRBD1 | CASSPPGQGSCFF | TGTGCCAGCAGTCCCCCGGGACAGGGCTCCTGTTTCTTT
many | TRBJ1-2 | TRBV19 | - | CASRPRDTRDYTF | TGTGCCAGTAGACCCCGGGACACGCGAGACTACACCTTC
- | TRBJ1-2 | TRBV28 | - | CASSLLTGYTF | TGTGCCAGCAGTCTCCTAACTGGCTACACCTTC
- | TRBJ1-6 | TRBV19 | TRBD1 | CASTPGQYNSPLHF | TGTGCCAGTACCCCGGGACAGTATAATTCACCCCTCCACTTT
- | TRBJ1-3 | TRBV18 | - | CASSQSVSGNTIYF | TGTGCCAGCTCACAGTCGGTCTCTGGAAACACCATATATTTT
few | TRBJ2-1 | TRBV6-2/TRBV6-3 | - | CASSDTGHEQFF | TGTGCCAGCAGTGACACAGGGCATGAGCAGTTCTTC
- | TRBJ2-5 | TRBV12-3/TRBV12-4 | - | CASSPRTVETQYF | TGTGCCAGCAGTCCGCGGACAGTAGAGACCCAGTACTTC
- | TRBJ1-1 | TRBV30 | - | CAWSAQSDTEAFF | TGTGCCTGGAGTGCCCAGTCAGACACTGAAGCTTTCTTT
- | TRBJ2-3 | TRBV19 | TRBD2 | CASSRGLATSTDTQYF | TGTGCCAGTAGTAGGGGACTAGCGACCTCCACAGATACGCAGTATTTT
- | TRBJ2-6 | TRBV4-1 | - | CASSHLQGKRLSGANVLTF | TGCGCCAGCAGCCACTTACAGGGTAAGCGGCTCTCTGGGGCCAACGTCCTGACTTTC
- | TRBJ1-2 | TRBV5-1 | - | CASSLRDTPNYGYTF | TGCGCCAGCAGCTTGCGCGACACGCCTAACTATGGCTACACCTTC
- | TRBJ2-5 | TRBV11-2 | TRBD1 | CASSSLQTGKETQYF | TGTGCCAGCAGCTCTCTCCAGACAGGGAAAGAGACCCAGTACTTC
- | TRBJ1-4 | TRBV28 | - | CASSSGVANEKLFF | TGTGCCAGCAGTTCAGGGGTTGCTAATGAAAAACTGTTTTTT
- | TRBJ2-3 | TRBV4-1 | - | CASSQLQGAGEQYF | TGCGCCAGCAGCCAATTACAGGGCGCCGGGGAGCAGTATTTT
- | TRBJ2-3 | TRBV29-1 | - | CSAQTDTDTQYF | TGCAGCGCCCAGACAGACACAGATACGCAGTATTTT
- | TRBJ1-2 | TRBV2 | - | CASRWDISNPRGYTF | TGTGCCAGCCGATGGGACATATCAAATCCGCGGGGCTACACCTTC
- | TRBJ1-1 | TRBV6-4 | - | CASRRGPMNTEAFF | TGTGCCAGCCGTCGAGGCCCCATGAACACTGAAGCTTTCTTT
- | TRBJ1-1 | TRBV18 | - | CASSLRPGGQGTEAFF | TGTGCCAGCTCCCTACGTCCGGGAGGGCAGGGTACTGAAGCTTTCTTT
- | TRBJ1-3 | TRBV11-3 | TRBD1 | CASTPGQVRGTIYF | TGTGCCAGCACCCCGGGACAGGTTCGAGGCACCATATATTTT
- | TRBJ1-6 | TRBV7-2 | - | CASSLDLPGTYNSPLHF | TGTGCCAGCAGCTTAGATCTCCCGGGGACCTATAATTCACCCCTCCACTTT
- | TRBJ1-2 | TRBV6-6 | TRBD1 | CASSSGQGNYGYTF | TGTGCCAGCAGTTCGGGACAGGGTAACTATGGCTACACCTTC
- | TRBJ1-3 | TRBV6-5 | TRBD1 | CASSYGQGHGNTIYF | TGTGCCAGCAGTTACGGACAGGGCCATGGAAACACCATATATTTT
- | TRBJ2-5 | TRBV11-2 | TRBD1 | CASSLGQGQETQYF | TGTGCCAGCAGCTTAGGACAGGGTCAAGAGACCCAGTACTTC
- | TRBJ2-6 | TRBV4-1 | TRBD1 | CASSQRSTGTGDSGANVLTF | TGCGCCAGCAGCCAGCGTAGCACCGGGACAGGGGATTCTGGGGCCAACGTCCTGACTTTC
- | TRBJ2-1 | TRBV9 | TRBD2 | CASSAGGAGTYNEQFF | TGTGCCAGCAGCGCCGGGGGGGCGGGGACCTACAATGAGCAGTTCTTC
- | TRBJ2-5 | TRBV7-2 | - | CASSLPLVLETQYF | TGTGCCAGCAGCTTACCACTAGTTTTAGAGACCCAGTACTTC
- | TRBJ1-1 | TRBV18 | - | CASSGGGGFAEAFF | TGTGCCAGCTCCGGAGGGGGAGGGTTCGCTGAAGCTTTCTTT
- | TRBJ1-1 | TRBV6-5 | - | CASSSARRPYEAFF | TGTGCCAGCAGTTCCGCGCGGAGGCCTTATGAAGCTTTCTTT
- | TRBJ2-3 | TRBV28 | TRBD2 | CASHGGGIDADTQYF | TGTGCCAGCCACGGGGGGGGAATTGACGCAGATACGCAGTATTTT
- | TRBJ1-4 | TRBV2 | TRBD1 | CASSERDRGRLIPNEKLFF | TGTGCCAGCAGTGAACGGGACAGGGGAAGATTGATCCCTAATGAAAAACTGTTTTTT
- | TRBJ2-7 | TRBV11-2 | - | CASSLPGFSEQYF | TGTGCCAGCAGCTTACCAGGGTTCTCCGAGCAGTACTTC